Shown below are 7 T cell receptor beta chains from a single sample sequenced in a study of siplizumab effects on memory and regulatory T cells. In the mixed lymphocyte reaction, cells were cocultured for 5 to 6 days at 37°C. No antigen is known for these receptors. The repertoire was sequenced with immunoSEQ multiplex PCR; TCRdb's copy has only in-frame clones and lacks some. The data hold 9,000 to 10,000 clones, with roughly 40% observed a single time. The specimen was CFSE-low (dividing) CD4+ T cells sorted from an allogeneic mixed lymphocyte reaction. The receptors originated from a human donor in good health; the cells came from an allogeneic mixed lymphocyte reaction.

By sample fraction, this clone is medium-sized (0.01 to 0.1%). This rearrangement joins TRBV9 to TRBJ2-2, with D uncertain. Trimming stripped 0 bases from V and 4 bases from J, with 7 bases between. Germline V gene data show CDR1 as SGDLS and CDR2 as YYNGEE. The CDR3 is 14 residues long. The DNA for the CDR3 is TGTGCCAGCAGCGTAGTAGGGTTCACCGGGGAGCTGTTTTTT. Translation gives CASSVVGFTGELFF.

CDR3 bases: TGTGCCAGCAGCTTAGGTCGGGCGGGAGGTACCTACAATGAGCAGTTCTTC. The encoded protein is CASSLGRAGGTYNEQFF. The V gene is TRBV11-3, the J gene TRBJ2-1, with 8 bases fitting TRBD2. Germline V lookup: CDR1 SGHNT, CDR2 YENEEA. The CDR3 contains 17 residues. The trim removed 1 base at V and 2 bases at J, leaving 7 bases unmatched.

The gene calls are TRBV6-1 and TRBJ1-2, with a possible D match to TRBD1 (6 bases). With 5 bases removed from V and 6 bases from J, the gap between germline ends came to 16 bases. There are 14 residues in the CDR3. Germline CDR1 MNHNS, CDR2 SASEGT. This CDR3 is CASSPAGGRDGYTF. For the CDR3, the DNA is TGTGCCAGCAGTCCTGCCGGGGGCCGGGATGGCTACACCTTC.

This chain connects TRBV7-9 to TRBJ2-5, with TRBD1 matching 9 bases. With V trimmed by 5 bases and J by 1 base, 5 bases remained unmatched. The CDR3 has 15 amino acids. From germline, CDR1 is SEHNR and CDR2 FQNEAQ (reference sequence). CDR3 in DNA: TGTGCCAGCAGCCGGGGACAGGGAATCCAAGAGACCCAGTACTTC. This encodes CASSRGQGIQETQYF.

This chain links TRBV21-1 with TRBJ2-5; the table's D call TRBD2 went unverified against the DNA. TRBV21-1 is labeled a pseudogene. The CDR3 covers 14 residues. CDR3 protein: CASSKPHERETQYF. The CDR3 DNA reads TGTGCCAGCAGCAAACCCCATGAGCGGGAGACCCAGTACTTC.

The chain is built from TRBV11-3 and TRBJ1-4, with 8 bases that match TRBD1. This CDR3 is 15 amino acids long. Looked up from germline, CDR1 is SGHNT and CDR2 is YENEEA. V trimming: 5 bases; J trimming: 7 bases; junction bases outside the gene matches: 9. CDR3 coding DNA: TGTGCCAGCAGCGCCCGGACAGGGAGGAGTGAAAAACTGTTTTTT. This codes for CASSARTGRSEKLFF. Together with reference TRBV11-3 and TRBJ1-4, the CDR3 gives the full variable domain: EAGVVQSPRYKIIEKKQPVAFWCNPISGHNTLYWYLQNLGQGPELLIRYENEEAVDDSQLPKDRFSAERLKGVDSTLKIQPAELGDSAVYLCASSARTGRSEKLFFGSGTQLSVL.

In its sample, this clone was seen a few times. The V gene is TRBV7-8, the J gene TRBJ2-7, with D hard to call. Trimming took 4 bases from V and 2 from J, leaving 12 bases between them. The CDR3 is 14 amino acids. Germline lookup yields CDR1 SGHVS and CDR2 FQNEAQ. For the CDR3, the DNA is TGTGCCAGCAGCTCGCCGTTAAGTCCCTACGAGCAGTACTTC. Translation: CASSSPLSPYEQYF.